These T cell receptor beta chains were read from a single sample in a study of T cell repertoires in cytomegalovirus infection. What these receptors recognize is not known. TCRdb analysed the reads with MiXCR anew, one entry per CDR3 protein. The sample contains 750,000 to 950,000 distinct CDR3 sequences, under 35% of which appear only once. The specimen was cultured CD8+ T cells from PBMCs, collected from culture after CMV antigen stimulation. The receptors come from a human donor in good health (CMV status not recorded). Some clones in this sample may be carry-over from other donors' samples. Both conserved end residues are part of each CDR3. Fields, in order: CDR3 DNA, CDR3 protein, J gene, CDR3 length, V gene, D gene, clone size. D genes are given only for firm matches. Expanded clones are given a class, and other clones once, few, many or no size at all.

CDR3nt: TGTGCCAGCAGCGACGGGGGGGGGGGCGCCGCCGGCATTCAGTACTTC
CDR3aa: CASSDGGGGAAGIQYF
j_gene: TRBJ2-4
len: 16
v_gene: TRBV7-6
d_gene: TRBD2
abundance: NA

CDR3nt: TGTGCCAGCAGCTTAGCCGCGGGACTAGCGGGGGGAACTCAACCCACAGATACGCAGTATTTT
CDR3aa: CASSLAAGLAGGTQPTDTQYF
j_gene: TRBJ2-3
len: 21
v_gene: TRBV7-6
d_gene: TRBD2
abundance: few

CDR3nt: TGTGCCAGCAGCTCGAGCGGGGGGTACACAGATACGCAGTATTTT
CDR3aa: CASSSSGGYTDTQYF
j_gene: TRBJ2-3
len: 15
v_gene: TRBV7-6
d_gene: TRBD2
abundance: NA

CDR3nt: TGTGCCAGTAGTTTCCGGGCCCTTGGAAATCAGCCCCAGCATTTT
CDR3aa: CASSFRALGNQPQHF
j_gene: TRBJ1-5
len: 15
v_gene: TRBV19
d_gene: NA
abundance: few

CDR3nt: TGTGCCAGCAGCTTTTCCGGGCCTTACAATGAGCAGTTCTTC
CDR3aa: CASSFSGPYNEQFF
j_gene: TRBJ2-1
len: 14
v_gene: TRBV7-2
d_gene: NA
abundance: many

CDR3nt: TGCAGTGCTAAAGATTTCGAGGGCGCCCCCGGGGAGCTGTTTTTT
CDR3aa: CSAKDFEGAPGELFF
j_gene: TRBJ2-2
len: 15
v_gene: TRBV20-1
d_gene: NA
abundance: once

CDR3nt: TGTGCCAGCAGTTATCATGGGGTCAGAGACGAGCAGTACTTC
CDR3aa: CASSYHGVRDEQYF
j_gene: TRBJ2-7
len: 14
v_gene: TRBV6-6
d_gene: NA
abundance: NA

CDR3nt: TGTGCCAGCAGCTTTGAAGTCTCTGCGGTTCGTGGCGCAGATACGCAGTATTTT
CDR3aa: CASSFEVSAVRGADTQYF
j_gene: TRBJ2-3
len: 18
v_gene: TRBV7-8
d_gene: NA
abundance: many

CDR3nt: TGTGCCAGCAGTTACTCTCCAGGACAGGGGGGTTTCGACTATGGCTACACCTTC
CDR3aa: CASSYSPGQGGFDYGYTF
j_gene: TRBJ1-2
len: 18
v_gene: TRBV6-5
d_gene: TRBD1
abundance: few

CDR3nt: TGCAGCGTTGACGGGGGGCGTATCCCAACTAGCACAGATACGCAGTATTTT
CDR3aa: CSVDGGRIPTSTDTQYF
j_gene: TRBJ2-3
len: 17
v_gene: TRBV29-1
d_gene: NA
abundance: NA

CDR3nt: TGTGCTAGTGGTTTGGCCCGGACAGGGGGCGACACCGGGGAGCTGTTTTTT
CDR3aa: CASGLARTGGDTGELFF
j_gene: TRBJ2-2
len: 17
v_gene: TRBV12-5
d_gene: TRBD1
abundance: many

CDR3nt: TGTGCCAGCAGCTTAGCGGAGGGCTACGAGCAGTACTTC
CDR3aa: CASSLAEGYEQYF
j_gene: TRBJ2-7
len: 13
v_gene: TRBV7-6
d_gene: NA
abundance: NA

CDR3nt: TGTGCCAGCAGTTTGGGTAGGCGCAATGAGCAGTTCTTC
CDR3aa: CASSLGRRNEQFF
j_gene: TRBJ2-1
len: 13
v_gene: TRBV27
d_gene: NA
abundance: NA